This T cell receptor (beta chain) comes out of a study of early T cells in non-severe SARS-CoV-2 infection. Turning to the study itself: The chains were unpaired, and the sequenced material was bulk RNA from unsorted whole blood.

Study-wide findings and caveats: Anti-spike CD8 responses were favored by VDJdb matching, which missed private and CD4 specificities.

A single record per CDR3 protein comes from TCRdb applying MiXCR to the 5' RACE reads. The sample lists over 80,000 distinct CDR3 sequences, 14% occurring once. This clonotype was detected only a few times. The target antigen is unknown. The specimen was whole blood. The TCR was taken from an adult who was a healthcare worker with PCR-confirmed SARS-CoV-2 infection or an uninfected control (not recorded which).

For the CDR3, the DNA is TGTGCCAGCAGCCAAGCGACAACAGGTTCCGCTTACACCTTC. Translation: CASSQATTGSAYTF. The V and J genes are TRBV3-1 and TRBJ1-2; maybe TRBD1 (5 bases). Germline CDR1 reads LGHDT; CDR2 reads YNNKEL (reference sequence). CDR3 length equals 14 residues. The germline V and J ends were trimmed by 1 base and 11 bases, with 17 bases remaining between them.